This TCR beta chain was recovered during a study of T cell repertoires in cytomegalovirus infection. Study information: As its CMV epitopes, the study selected recently identified HLA-C-restricted and well-studied HLA-B-restricted targets. Matching HLA type, along with CMV infection, was indicated by public TCR beta signatures.

Notes on this clonotype: Antigen: not known.

The study, taken as a whole, reports: Totalled public TCR beta family frequency picked out people who carried CMV plus the relevant HLA. CMV-specific HLA-C-restricted TCR beta clonotypes dominated the ex vivo response.

TCRdb reprocessed the reads via MiXCR and lists one record per CDR3 protein. The profile shows about 500,000 distinct CDR3 sequences, roughly a third of them singletons. Here the sequenced sample was cultured PBMCs, taken from culture after CMV antigen stimulation. This sequence was found in a human donor in good health (CMV status not recorded). Some clones in this sample may be carry-over from other donors' samples.

CDR3 DNA sequence: TGTGCCAGCAGCCCGACGGGCGGGATGGGACAGTTCTTC. As protein: CASSPTGGMGQFF. This chain uses TRBV7-9 with TRBJ2-1, with a weak D call TRBD2 (6 bases). Germline CDR1 and CDR2: SEHNR and FQNEAQ (reference sequence). The CDR3 has 13 residues. Trimming left V 5 bases short and J 13 bases short, with 18 bases between.